Listed here are 7 T cell receptor beta chains from one sample, sequenced in a study of regulatory T cells in long-lasting Graves disease (dated by TCRdb to about 2021). The time point label on this specimen signifies: newly diagnosed GD, antithyroid drugs for less than 3 months. RNA was extracted from PBMCs in TRIzol for both TCR sequencing and RNA sequencing. Library preparation was by multiplex PCR. TCRdb records Illumina HiSeq 4000 as the sequencer. CDR3 regions were amplified by Arm-PCR with iRepertoire HTBI primers to construct TCR beta libraries. TCRdb handled the public reads itself, with Q25 trimming in fastp and clone calling in MiXCR, and kept productive beta chains. Entries are consolidated by CDR3 protein sequence, retaining the most common genes and DNA. In all, the sample holds 440,000 or so distinct CDR3 sequences, and more than 12% of those were seen once. The ten largest clones capture over 15% of the sample.

The same data also went into a second study, on T cells in Graves' hyperthyroidism and ophthalmopathy.

Sequenced here: peripheral blood mononuclear cells (PBMCs), sampled at new diagnosis, from a patient treated with antithyroid drugs. The receptors here all came from a woman in her twenties or thirties with Graves disease. Donor details come from another sample of the same person, matched by shared clones.

This clonotype has more than one count but fewer than ten. As DNA, the CDR3 is TGTGCCAGTCGGGCCGAAGGTTCTACGCAGTATTTT. It encodes CASRAEGSTQYF. This sequence joins TRBV19 and TRBJ2-3; D is unclear. The germline V and J ends were trimmed by 8 bases and 8 bases, with 14 bases remaining between them. The CDR3 runs to 12 residues. Germline V gene sequence: CDR1 LNHDA, CDR2 SQIVND (reference sequence).

A few counts support this clonotype. The V gene is TRBV6-2 or TRBV6-3, the J gene TRBJ2-4; perhaps TRBD2 as D (7 bases). Gene TRBJ2-5 matches the end of the DNA better, so the J call may be wrong. The CDR3 runs 16 residues. The V gene's germline CDR1 is MNHEY and CDR2 SVGEGT. The CDR3 spells CASSYSRGGGQETQYF. The CDR3 DNA reads TGTGCCAGCAGTTACTCGAGAGGGGGAGGGCAAGAGACCCAGTACTTC.

This clonotype has ten or more counts. The chain links TRBV6-1 to TRBJ1-2; D may be TRBD1 (6 bases). The V end lost 11 bases, the J end lost 2 bases, and 12 bases lay between the germline ends. Germline CDR1 is MNHNS and CDR2 is SASEGT. The CDR3 runs to 12 residues. CDR3 protein: CAAGQNNYGYTF. The CDR3 DNA reads TGTGCCGCCGGACAGAACAACTATGGCTACACCTTC.

The J gene is TRBJ2-1, the V gene TRBV7-9; weak D call: TRBD2 (6 bases). Germline CDR1 SEHNR, CDR2 FQNEAQ (reference sequence). Trimming stripped 5 bases from V and 0 bases from J, with 11 bases between. This CDR3 has 15 amino acids. The CDR3 DNA is TGTGCCAGCAGCCTCCGGGGGAACTCCTACAATGAGCAGTTCTTC. As protein: CASSLRGNSYNEQFF.

Notes on this clonotype: Possible read error: a much larger clone is one base away. This sequence joins TRBV5-1 and TRBJ1-2, with D possibly being TRBD1 (5 bases). The CDR3 has 16 amino acids. Trimming cost V 8 bases and J 3 bases, with 23 bases left between them. The germline CDR1 and CDR2 sequences are SGHRS and YFSETQ. In DNA, the CDR3 is TGCGCCAGAAGCCCGCGGGACTCCCGGCGGGACTATGGCTACACCTTC. Residues: CARSPRDSRRDYGYTF.

At least ten counts were recorded for this clonotype. The rearrangement joins TRBV7-8 to TRBJ2-7; no clear D gene. The CDR3 length is 16 residues. Germline values: CDR1 SGHVS, CDR2 FQNEAQ. Trimming cost V 0 bases and J 2 bases, with 14 bases left between them. Written as DNA, the CDR3 is TGTGCCAGCAGCTTAGCCTTGGTAGTCAATGCCTACGAGCAGTACTTC. Amino acids: CASSLALVVNAYEQYF.

Notes on this clonotype: A much larger clone differs by one base, so this may be a read error. This sequence joins TRBV29-1 and TRBJ1-2; D is possibly TRBD1 (6 bases). The germline V gene encodes CDR1 SQVTM and CDR2 ANQGSEA. The V end lost 4 bases, the J end lost 7 bases, and 22 bases lay between the germline ends. CDR3 length: 15 amino acids. The DNA of the CDR3 is TGCAGCGTTGTCGAGACAGCATCGAAAGGGGGTGGCTACACCTTC. Translation: CSVVETASKGGGYTF.